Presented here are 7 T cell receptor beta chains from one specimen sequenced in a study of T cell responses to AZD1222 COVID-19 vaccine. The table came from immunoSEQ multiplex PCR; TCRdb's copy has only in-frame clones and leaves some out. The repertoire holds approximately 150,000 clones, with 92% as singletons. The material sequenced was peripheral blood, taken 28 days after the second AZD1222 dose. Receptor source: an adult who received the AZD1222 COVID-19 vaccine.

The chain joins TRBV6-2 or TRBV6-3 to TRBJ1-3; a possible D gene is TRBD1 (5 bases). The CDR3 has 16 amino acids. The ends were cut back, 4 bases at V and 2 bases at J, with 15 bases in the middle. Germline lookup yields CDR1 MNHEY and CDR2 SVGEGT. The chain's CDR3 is CASSSTRGLTGNTIYF. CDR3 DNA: TGTGCCAGCAGTTCAACGAGGGGACTAACTGGAAACACCATATATTTT.

The CDR3 DNA reads as TGTGCCAGCAGGCGAGGGGGGGTTGGCGAGCAGTACGTC. Translated: CASRRGGVGEQYV. The V gene is TRBV6-5, the J gene TRBJ2-7; a possible D gene is TRBD2 (7 bases). Trimming pared 6 bases from V and 6 bases from J, leaving 15 bases between. This CDR3 spans 13 amino acids. Germline CDR1 MNHEY, CDR2 SVGAGI.

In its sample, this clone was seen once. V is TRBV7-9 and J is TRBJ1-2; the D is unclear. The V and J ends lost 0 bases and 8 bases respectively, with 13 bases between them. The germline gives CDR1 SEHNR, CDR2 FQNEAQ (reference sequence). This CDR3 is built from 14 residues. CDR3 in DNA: TGTGCCAGCAGCTTAGCTGCGCTCGCGGGAGGCTACACCTTC. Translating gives CASSLAALAGGYTF.

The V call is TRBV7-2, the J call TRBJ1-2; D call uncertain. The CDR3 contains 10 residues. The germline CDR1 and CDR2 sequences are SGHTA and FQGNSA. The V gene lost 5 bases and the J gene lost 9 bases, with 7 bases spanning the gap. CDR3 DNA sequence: TGTGCCAGCAGCCCCCTAAGCTACACCTTC. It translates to CASSPLSYTF.

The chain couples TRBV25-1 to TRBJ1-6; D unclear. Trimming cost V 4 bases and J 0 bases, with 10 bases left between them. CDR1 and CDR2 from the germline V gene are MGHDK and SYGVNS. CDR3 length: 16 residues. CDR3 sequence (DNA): TGTGCCAGCAGTGGAAGCCCGAGCTCCTATAATTCACCCCTCCACTTT. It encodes CASSGSPSSYNSPLHF.

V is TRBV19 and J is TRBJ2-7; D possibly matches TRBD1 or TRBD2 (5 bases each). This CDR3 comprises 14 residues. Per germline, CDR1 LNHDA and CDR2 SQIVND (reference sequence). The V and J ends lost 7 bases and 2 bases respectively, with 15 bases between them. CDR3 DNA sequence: TGTGCCAGTACCCCGGGACGACCCCCCTACGAGCAGTACTTC. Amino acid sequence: CASTPGRPPYEQYF. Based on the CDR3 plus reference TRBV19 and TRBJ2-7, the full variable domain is DGGITQSPKYLFRKEGQNVTLSCEQNLNHDAMYWYRQDPGQGLRLIYYSQIVNDFQKGDIAEGYSVSREKKESFPLTVTSAQKNPTAFYLCASTPGRPPYEQYFGPGTRLTVT.

CDR3 sequence (DNA): TGTGCCAGCAGCCCGGGACAGAACTATGGCTACACCTTC. Translation: CASSPGQNYGYTF. The V call is TRBV5-5, the J call TRBJ1-2; 7 bases are a match to TRBD1. Looked up from germline, CDR1 is SGHKS and CDR2 is YYEKEE (reference sequence). V gave up 4 bases and J gave up 2 bases; unmatched junction bases: 2. CDR3 length: 13 residues.